The 29 T cell receptor beta chains reported below all come from one sample, sequenced in a study of cytomegalovirus exposure and HLA in healthy donors. The PCR made use of 60 Vbeta and 13 Jbeta primers. Assay used: immunoSEQ multiplex PCR; TCRdb lists only in-frame clones, some missing. This table holds 100,000 to 120,000 clones, roughly 71% found once. The sequenced sample was PBMCs. Every receptor here comes from a man between 18 and 29 years old in good health and CMV-seropositive.

The V gene is TRBV5-1, the J gene TRBJ2-6; 9 nucleotides agree with TRBD1. Germline assignment: CDR1 SGHRS and CDR2 YFSETQ. With V trimmed by 0 bases and J by 1 base, 11 bases remained unmatched. The CDR3 is 20 amino acids. The CDR3 DNA reads as TGCGCCAGCAGCTTGGTGGGACAGGGTTCTCTAGGGTCTGGGGCCAACGTCCTGACTTTC. This translates into CASSLVGQGSLGSGANVLTF.

This clone was found a few times. V gene TRBV29-1 combines with J gene TRBJ1-1, with 11 bases lining up with TRBD1. Germline CDR1 and CDR2: SQVTM and ANQGSEA. The CDR3 length is 15 residues. V dropped 3 bases and J dropped 0; count of bases not matched to a gene: 3. Here the CDR3 reads CSVDGTGGVNTEAFF. The CDR3 DNA reads TGCAGCGTTGATGGGACAGGGGGAGTGAACACTGAAGCTTTCTTT. Full variable domain (outside the CDR3, taken from reference TRBV29-1 and TRBJ1-1): SAVISQKPSRDICQRGTSLTIQCQVDSQVTMMFWYRQQPGQSLTLIATANQGSEATYESGFVIDKFPISRPNLTFSTLTVSNMSPEDSSIYLCSVDGTGGVNTEAFFGQGTRLTVV.

This chain links TRBV5-1 with TRBJ2-3, with D possibly being TRBD2 (6 bases). Between the trimmed V and J ends, which lost 1 base and 2 bases, there was a span of 17 bases. CDR3 length: 17 amino acids. The germline V gene has CDR1 SGHRS and CDR2 YFSETQ. The CDR3 coding sequence is TGCGCCAGCAGCTTGCGATCTTCAGGAGGGGACACAGATACGCAGTATTTT. Its translation is CASSLRSSGGDTDTQYF. Based on the CDR3 plus reference TRBV5-1 and TRBJ2-3, the full variable domain is KAGVTQTPRYLIKTRGQQVTLSCSPISGHRSVSWYQQTPGQGLQFLFEYFSETQRNKGNFPGRFSGRQFSNSRSEMNVSTLELGDSALYLCASSLRSSGGDTDTQYFGPGTRLTVL.

The gene calls are TRBV7-9 and TRBJ2-2, with 7 bases matching TRBD1. The CDR3 extends over 14 amino acids. Trimming took 5 bases from V and 3 from J; bases not matched to a gene: 3. Germline lookup yields CDR1 SEHNR and CDR2 FQNEAQ (reference sequence). The CDR3 coding sequence is TGTGCCAGCAGCCTAGACAGGGACACCGGGGAGCTGTTTTTT. Translated, it gives CASSLDRDTGELFF. The complete variable domain, with remaining parts taken from reference TRBV7-9 and TRBJ2-2, reads DTGVSQNPRHKITKRGQNVTFRCDPISEHNRLYWYRQTLGQGPEFLTYFQNEAQLEKSRLLSDRFSAERPKGSFSTLEIQRTEQGDSAMYLCASSLDRDTGELFFGEGSRLTVL.

This sequence joins TRBV5-4 and TRBJ2-5, with a possible D match to TRBD1 (5 bases). The CDR3 is made up of 17 amino acids. With 0 bases removed from V and 10 bases from J, the gap between germline ends came to 25 bases. CDR1 is SGHNT and CDR2 is YYREEE in the germline V gene (reference sequence). Written as DNA, the CDR3 is TGTGCCAGCAGCTTGGGGGGCGTCGTGAGCCCCTTAACGGACCAGTACTTC. Translated: CASSLGGVVSPLTDQYF.

Comments on this clone: The junction does not match germline at one end; this may be a read error. Other DNA sequences from this sample encode an identical CDR3 as well. This sequence joins TRBV6-1 and TRBJ1-1; unclear D gene. CDR1 and CDR2 from the germline V gene are MNHNS and SASEGT. This CDR3 spans 18 amino acids. The CDR3, as DNA: TGTGCCAGCAGTGATTCGGTGGGCGCCAACCTGAAGAACACTGAAGCCTTCTTT. Its translation is CASSDSVGANLKNTEAFF.

The chain links TRBV11-3 to TRBJ1-1, with 7 bases that match TRBD1. This CDR3 spans 15 amino acids. The germline gives CDR1 SGHNT, CDR2 YENEEA. Germline trimming cut 3 bases from V and 6 bases from J; bases unmatched to any gene: 10. CDR3 nucleotide sequence: TGTGCCAGCAGCTTGAGAAGACAGGGTAGCGCTGAAGCTTTCTTT. It specifies CASSLRRQGSAEAFF. Based on the CDR3 plus reference TRBV11-3 and TRBJ1-1, the full variable domain is EAGVVQSPRYKIIEKKQPVAFWCNPISGHNTLYWYLQNLGQGPELLIRYENEEAVDDSQLPKDRFSAERLKGVDSTLKIQPAELGDSAVYLCASSLRRQGSAEAFFGQGTRLTVV.

The chain links TRBV6-5 to TRBJ2-2; D perhaps matches TRBD2 (6 bases). The CDR3 has 15 residues. V lost 5 bases, J lost 2 bases, and 12 bases lay in between. Germline V gene sequence: CDR1 MNHEY, CDR2 SVGAGI. CDR3 residues: CASSPRRGNTGELFF. The CDR3 nucleotides are TGTGCCAGCAGTCCCAGGCGGGGAAACACCGGGGAGCTGTTTTTT.

CDR3 region: CASSLTTPGLAGTVYYNEQFF. The CDR3 DNA reads TGTGCCAGCAGTTTAACCACTCCGGGACTAGCGGGGACGGTGTACTACAATGAGCAGTTCTTC. V is TRBV27 and J is TRBJ2-1, with 13 bases that match TRBD2. The CDR3 covers 21 residues. The trim removed 2 bases at V and 3 bases at J, leaving 16 bases unmatched. Per germline, CDR1 MNHEY and CDR2 SMNVEV (reference sequence).

This clone was detected only once. The V gene is TRBV6-4, the J gene TRBJ2-7; D possibly matches TRBD1 or TRBD2 (7 bases each). CDR1 and CDR2 from the germline V gene are MRHNA and SNTAGT. The length of the CDR3 is 14 residues. CDR3 residues: CASSGGDSPYEQYV. Here the CDR3 DNA reads TGTGCCAGTAGTGGGGGGGACAGCCCCTACGAGCAGTACGTC.

Turning to this clone: The sample carries other DNA sequences with the same CDR3. This rearrangement joins TRBV30 to TRBJ2-1; TRBD2 matches at 9 bases. Trimming took 0 bases from V and 6 from J; bases not matched to a gene: 6. From germline, CDR1 is GTSNPN and CDR2 SVGIG (reference sequence). The CDR3 consists of 15 residues. The CDR3 nucleotides read TGTGCCTGGAGTGTAGGAGGCGGGGGGGGCAATGAGCAGTTCTTC. This translates into CAWSVGGGGGNEQFF. The variable domain in full, with the rest retrieved from reference TRBV30 and TRBJ2-1, is SQTIHQWPATLVQPVGSPLSLECTVEGTSNPNLYWYRQAAGRGLQLLFYSVGIGQISSEVPQNLSASRPQDRQFILSSKKLLLSDSGFYLCAWSVGGGGGNEQFFGPGTRLTVL.

The chain carries TRBV10-2 and TRBJ2-2; 11 bases are shared with TRBD2. This CDR3 is 17 amino acids long. Germline CDR1 reads WSHSY; CDR2 reads SAAADI. With V trimmed by 6 bases and J by 2 bases, 8 bases remained unmatched. The CDR3, as DNA: TGCGCCAGCAGAGTAGCGGGGGGGCGCACTAACACCGGGGAGCTGTTTTTT. It encodes CASRVAGGRTNTGELFF.

This chain connects TRBV5-6 to TRBJ2-1; 8 positions match TRBD1. The length of the CDR3 is 15 residues. J was trimmed by 0 bases and V by 5 bases; bases with no gene match: 4. The germline gives CDR1 SGHDT, CDR2 YYEEEE. CDR3 sequence: CASSGTGSSYNEQFF. DNA for the CDR3: TGTGCCAGCAGTGGGACAGGCAGCTCCTACAATGAGCAGTTCTTC.

This clone was picked up a small number of times. The CDR3 DNA follows: TGTGCCAGCGCCGGGTTCTCTAATGAAAAACTGTTTTTT. Residues: CASAGFSNEKLFF. The chain combines TRBV2 with TRBJ1-4; D not resolved. The germline V gene encodes CDR1 SNHLY and CDR2 FYNNEI. This CDR3 is built from 13 residues. The germline V and J ends were trimmed by 8 bases and 3 bases, with 10 bases remaining between them.

The genes are TRBV5-1 and TRBJ2-5; 9 bases are a match to TRBD1. The germline V gene encodes CDR1 SGHRS and CDR2 YFSETQ. Germline trimming cut 4 bases from V and 5 bases from J; bases unmatched to any gene: 12. The CDR3 is 16 residues long. The CDR3 nucleotides read TGCGCCAGCAGCCCGACGACAGGGGGGTTTTTGGAGACCCAGTACTTC. Its translation is CASSPTTGGFLETQYF. Filled out from reference TRBV5-1 and TRBJ2-5, the complete variable domain reads KAGVTQTPRYLIKTRGQQVTLSCSPISGHRSVSWYQQTPGQGLQFLFEYFSETQRNKGNFPGRFSGRQFSNSRSEMNVSTLELGDSALYLCASSPTTGGFLETQYFGPGTRLLVL.

This clone was seen more than once but under ten times. The chain links TRBV5-1 to TRBJ2-7, with 15 bases lining up with TRBD2. The CDR3 has 16 residues. CDR1 is SGHRS, CDR2 YFSETQ, per germline. The V segment lost 3 bases and the J segment 6 bases; nucleotides outside the gene matches: 7. CDR3 coding DNA: TGCGCCAGCAGCTCAGATCCGGGACTAGCGGGGGGCGAGCAGTACTTC. Its translation is CASSSDPGLAGGEQYF.

This sequence joins TRBV7-9 and TRBJ2-7; D remains ambiguous. There are 12 residues in the CDR3. The V gene's germline CDR1 is SEHNR and CDR2 FQNEAQ (reference sequence). The germline V and J ends were trimmed by 5 bases and 5 bases, with 10 bases remaining between them. The CDR3: CASSLNPDEQYF. The CDR3 coding sequence is TGTGCCAGCAGCCTTAATCCGGACGAGCAGTACTTC.

The chain recombines TRBV7-2 with TRBJ2-5, with D perhaps TRBD1 (7 bases). Germline V gives CDR1 SGHTA, CDR2 FQGNSA. V dropped 2 bases and J dropped 9 bases, with 22 bases sitting between them. The CDR3 extends over 16 amino acids. CDR3: CASSLMGGQPRGAQYF. The CDR3 coding sequence is TGTGCCAGCAGCTTAATGGGAGGACAGCCCAGGGGGGCCCAGTACTTC.

The DNA for the CDR3 is TGTGCCAGCAGTACCAGGGGCGACGTCCTGACTTTC. This sequence encodes CASSTRGDVLTF. The V and J genes are TRBV2 and TRBJ2-6, with D possibly being TRBD1 (6 bases). This CDR3 spans 12 amino acids. Germline assignment: CDR1 SNHLY and CDR2 FYNNEI. Trimming stripped 5 bases from V and 11 bases from J, with 10 bases between.

The CDR3 reads CASSFDGGTEAFF. CDR3 nucleotides: TGTGCCAGCAGCTTCGACGGGGGCACTGAAGCTTTCTTT. J is TRBJ1-1 and V is TRBV11-2; TRBD1 might be the D (5 bases). The CDR3 consists of 13 residues. Germline V gene lookup returns CDR1 SGHAT and CDR2 FQNNGV. The V end lost 3 bases, the J end lost 4 bases, and 9 bases lay between the germline ends.

This clone was seen more than once but under ten times. The V call is TRBV21-1, the J call TRBJ2-5; TRBD1 is taken as the D call from the table, unchecked against the DNA. TRBV21-1 is designated a pseudogene. This CDR3 has 11 residues. Here the CDR3 reads CAAFPGGTQYF. CDR3 nucleotide sequence: TGTGCCGCCTTCCCAGGGGGCACCCAGTACTTC.

The chain carries TRBV7-9 and TRBJ2-5; D is uncertain. CDR1 is SEHNR and CDR2 is FQNEAQ in the germline V gene (reference sequence). The CDR3 has 15 amino acids. V lost 4 bases to trimming and J lost 5 bases, with 17 bases between them. CDR3 sequence: CASSSSWNSRETQYF. CDR3 in DNA: TGTGCCAGCAGCTCGAGTTGGAACAGTCGTGAGACCCAGTACTTC.

The rearrangement joins TRBV9 to TRBJ1-3, with no clear D. The CDR3 spans 15 residues. Trimming removed 0 bases from V and 2 bases from J, with 9 bases in between. Germline CDR1 and CDR2: SGDLS and YYNGEE. As DNA, the CDR3 is TGTGCCAGCAGCGTAGTCTCGGGAGCTGGAAACACCATATATTTT. It specifies CASSVVSGAGNTIYF.

This clone was seen only a few times. The chain has TRBV19 and TRBJ1-5; 9 nucleotides align to TRBD1. V lost 4 bases to trimming and J lost 3 bases; unmatched junction nucleotides: 7. CDR3 length: 16 residues. Germline values: CDR1 LNHDA, CDR2 SQIVND (reference sequence). In DNA form, the CDR3 reads TGTGCCAGTAGTACTCGGACAGGGGCGCCCAATCAGCCCCAGCATTTT. Encoded protein: CASSTRTGAPNQPQHF.

The rearrangement links TRBV13 to TRBJ2-1, with TRBD2 matching 7 bases. Trimming removed 5 bases from V and 1 base from J; junction bases left unmatched: 14. Germline values: CDR1 PRHDT, CDR2 FYEKMQ (reference sequence). The CDR3 extends over 18 amino acids. The CDR3: CASSPWGPGGDSYNEQFF. CDR3 DNA sequence: TGTGCCAGCAGCCCCTGGGGACCGGGGGGTGATTCCTACAATGAGCAGTTCTTC.

The chain is built from TRBV6-5 and TRBJ2-7; D might be TRBD2 (5 bases). V dropped 6 bases and J dropped 6 bases, with 18 bases sitting between them. Germline V lookup: CDR1 MNHEY, CDR2 SVGAGI. This CDR3 contains 14 residues. The CDR3 here is CASSPDWGRGEQYF. The CDR3 nucleotides are TGTGCCAGCAGCCCCGACTGGGGTCGGGGCGAGCAGTACTTC.

This clone was picked up a small number of times. The V gene is TRBV6-5, the J gene TRBJ1-1; the D is unclear. The germline V and J ends were trimmed by 4 bases and 8 bases, with 14 bases remaining between them. This CDR3 is built from 13 residues. CDR1 and CDR2 from the germline V gene are MNHEY and SVGAGI. The DNA for the CDR3 is TGTGCCAGCAGTTCGTTCCGTACCGAGGAAGCTTTCTTT. Residues: CASSSFRTEEAFF.

The chain is built from TRBV6-4 and TRBJ1-6, with 8 bases that match TRBD1. Germline CDR1 is MRHNA and CDR2 is SNTAGT. This CDR3 spans 15 amino acids. J was trimmed by 10 bases and V by 0 bases; bases with no gene match: 5. The CDR3 reads CASSDSTGVGSPLHF. CDR3 DNA: TGTGCCAGCAGTGACTCGACAGGGGTCGGCTCACCCCTCCACTTT.

This clone was picked up a small number of times. The V and J genes are TRBV29-1 and TRBJ1-2; D possibly corresponds to TRBD1 (5 bases). The CDR3 loop spans 14 amino acids. Germline V gene lookup returns CDR1 SQVTM and CDR2 ANQGSEA. Trimming cost V 2 bases and J 7 bases, with 17 bases left between them. CDR3 nucleotide sequence: TGCAGCGTTGAATCGGTGACAGAGAGACCTGGCTACACCTTC. Its protein product is CSVESVTERPGYTF.